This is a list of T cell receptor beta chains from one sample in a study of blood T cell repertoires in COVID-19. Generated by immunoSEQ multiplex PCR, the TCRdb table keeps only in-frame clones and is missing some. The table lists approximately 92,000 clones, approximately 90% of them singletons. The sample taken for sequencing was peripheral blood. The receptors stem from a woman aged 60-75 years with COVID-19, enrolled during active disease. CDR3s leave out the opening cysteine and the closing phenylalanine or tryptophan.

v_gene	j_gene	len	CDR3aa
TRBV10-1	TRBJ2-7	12	ASSDGSGTYEQY
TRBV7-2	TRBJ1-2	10	ASSFGKYGYT
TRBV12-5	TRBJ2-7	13	ASGLVTSGAYEQY
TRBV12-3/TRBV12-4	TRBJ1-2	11	ASSPQGAGGYT
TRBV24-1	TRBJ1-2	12	ATSDPDRTYGYT
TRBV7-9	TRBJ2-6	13	ASSLAEAGANVLT
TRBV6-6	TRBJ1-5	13	ASRPGQHSNQPQH
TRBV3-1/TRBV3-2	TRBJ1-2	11	ASSQGQGSGYT
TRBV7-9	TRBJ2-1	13	ASRRQGEKDNEQF
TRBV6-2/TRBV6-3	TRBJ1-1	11	ASSRGRDTEAF
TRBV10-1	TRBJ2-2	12	ASSAGQGAGELF
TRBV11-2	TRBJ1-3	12	ASSHAAAGNTIY
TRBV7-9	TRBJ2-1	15	ASSPLAGRGSYNEQF
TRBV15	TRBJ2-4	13	ATSGGTAGKNIQY
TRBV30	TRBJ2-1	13	AWNPASGGNNEQF
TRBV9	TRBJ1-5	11	ASSVDINQPQH
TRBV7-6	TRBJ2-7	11	ASSSVGDSEQY
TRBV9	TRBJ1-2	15	ASSEDGARPWGYGYT
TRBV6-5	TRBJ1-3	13	ASSQTMGSGNTIY
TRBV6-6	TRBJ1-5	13	ASSPSRDSNQPQH
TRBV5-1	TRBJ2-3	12	ASSETSWSDTQY
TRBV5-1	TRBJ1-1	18	ASSPDYYRSRARSNTEAF
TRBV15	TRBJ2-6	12	ATSRDGGANVLT
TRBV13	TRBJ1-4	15	ASSLGDMAATNEKLF
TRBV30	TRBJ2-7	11	AWRSRGTYEQY
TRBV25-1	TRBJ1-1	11	ASRLRESTEAF
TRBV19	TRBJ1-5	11	ASSARALQPQH
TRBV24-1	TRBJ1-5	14	ATSDPRRGSNQPQH
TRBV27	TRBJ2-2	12	ASSPGQNTGELF
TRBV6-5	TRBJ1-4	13	ASREHIATNEKLF
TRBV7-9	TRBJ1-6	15	ASSAMALVSYNSPLH
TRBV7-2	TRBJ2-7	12	ASSFTGGSYEQY
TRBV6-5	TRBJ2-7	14	ASSYYPGHRPYEQY
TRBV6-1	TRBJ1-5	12	ASSEVWASQPQH
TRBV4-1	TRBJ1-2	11	ASSKGQLYGYT
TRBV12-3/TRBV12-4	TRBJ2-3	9	ASSQRDTQY
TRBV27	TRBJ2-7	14	ASSLYKGTGSYEQY
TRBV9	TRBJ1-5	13	ASSVSGDSNQPQH
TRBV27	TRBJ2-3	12	ASSLGGAADTQY